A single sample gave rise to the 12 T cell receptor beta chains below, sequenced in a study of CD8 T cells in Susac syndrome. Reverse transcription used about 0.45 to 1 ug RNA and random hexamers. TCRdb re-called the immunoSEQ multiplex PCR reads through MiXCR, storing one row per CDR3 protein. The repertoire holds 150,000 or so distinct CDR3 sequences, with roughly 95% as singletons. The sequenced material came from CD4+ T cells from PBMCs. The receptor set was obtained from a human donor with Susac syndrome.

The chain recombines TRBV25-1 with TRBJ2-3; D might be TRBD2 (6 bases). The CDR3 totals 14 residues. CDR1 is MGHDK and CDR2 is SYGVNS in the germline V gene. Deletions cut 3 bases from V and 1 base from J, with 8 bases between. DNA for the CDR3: TGTGCCAGCAGTGAGGCTAGCGGCACAGATACGCAGTATTTT. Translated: CASSEASGTDTQYF.

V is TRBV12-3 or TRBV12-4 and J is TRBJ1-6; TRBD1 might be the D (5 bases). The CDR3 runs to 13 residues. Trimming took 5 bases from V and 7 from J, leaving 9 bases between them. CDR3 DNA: TGTGCCAGCAGTCCCTCAGGGAATTCACCCCTCCACTTT. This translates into CASSPSGNSPLHF.

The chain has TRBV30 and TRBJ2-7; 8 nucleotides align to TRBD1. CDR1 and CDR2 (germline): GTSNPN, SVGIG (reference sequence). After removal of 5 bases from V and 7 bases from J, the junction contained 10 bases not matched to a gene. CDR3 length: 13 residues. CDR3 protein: CAWQSRGLGEQYF. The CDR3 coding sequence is TGTGCCTGGCAGAGCAGGGGGCTTGGAGAGCAGTACTTC.

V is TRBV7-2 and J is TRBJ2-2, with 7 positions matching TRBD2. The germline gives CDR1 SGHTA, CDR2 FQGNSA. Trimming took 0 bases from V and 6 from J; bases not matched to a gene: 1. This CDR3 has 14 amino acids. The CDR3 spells CASSLAGGPGELFF. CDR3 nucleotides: TGTGCCAGCAGCTTAGCGGGAGGGCCCGGGGAGCTGTTTTTT.

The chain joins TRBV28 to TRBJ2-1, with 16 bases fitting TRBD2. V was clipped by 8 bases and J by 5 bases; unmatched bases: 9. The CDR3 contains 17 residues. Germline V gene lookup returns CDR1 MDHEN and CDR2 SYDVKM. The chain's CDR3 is CASAGLAGGPQNNEQFF. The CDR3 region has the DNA TGTGCCAGCGCGGGACTAGCGGGAGGGCCTCAGAACAATGAGCAGTTCTTC. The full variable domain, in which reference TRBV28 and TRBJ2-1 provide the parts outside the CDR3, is DVKVTQSSRYLVKRTGEKVFLECVQDMDHENMFWYRQDPGLGLRLIYFSYDVKMKEKGDIPEGYSVSREKKERFSLILESASTNQTSMYLCASAGLAGGPQNNEQFFGPGTRLTVL.

The CDR3 coding sequence is TGTGCCAGCAGCCCTCAGGGCCCCCTCTTAGGAGGCTACACCTTC. Translation: CASSPQGPLLGGYTF. V and J are TRBV7-3 and TRBJ1-2; D possibly corresponds to TRBD1 (5 bases). The V end lost 5 bases, the J end lost 8 bases, and 21 bases lay between the germline ends. The CDR3 sequence is 15 residues long. Germline V CDR1 and CDR2: SGHTA, FQGTGA.

DNA for the CDR3: TGTGCCACCAGTGACTTTATAGCGGGCCGCACAGATACGCAGTATTTT. Protein: CATSDFIAGRTDTQYF. This sequence joins TRBV24-1 and TRBJ2-3, with 7 nucleotides matching TRBD2. The CDR3 sequence is 16 residues long. Per the germline V gene, CDR1 is KGHDR and CDR2 is SFDVKD. J was trimmed by 1 base and V by 4 bases; bases with no gene match: 7.

CDR3 sequence: CASSLTLNGYTF. DNA of the CDR3: TGTGCCAGCAGCTTAACATTGAATGGCTACACCTTC. The chain is built from TRBV7-2 and TRBJ1-2; no firm D call. The ends were cut back, 2 bases at V and 6 bases at J, with 7 bases in the middle. Per germline, CDR1 SGHTA and CDR2 FQGNSA. The CDR3 loop spans 12 amino acids.

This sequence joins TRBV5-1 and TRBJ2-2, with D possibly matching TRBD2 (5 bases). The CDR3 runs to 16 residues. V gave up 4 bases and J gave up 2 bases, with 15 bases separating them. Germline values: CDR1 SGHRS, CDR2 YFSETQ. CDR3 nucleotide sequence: TGCGCCAGCAGCCCCCTCAGCGGCAGAAACACCGGGGAGCTGTTTTTT. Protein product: CASSPLSGRNTGELFF. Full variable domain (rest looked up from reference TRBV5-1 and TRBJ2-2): KAGVTQTPRYLIKTRGQQVTLSCSPISGHRSVSWYQQTPGQGLQFLFEYFSETQRNKGNFPGRFSGRQFSNSRSEMNVSTLELGDSALYLCASSPLSGRNTGELFFGEGSRLTVL.

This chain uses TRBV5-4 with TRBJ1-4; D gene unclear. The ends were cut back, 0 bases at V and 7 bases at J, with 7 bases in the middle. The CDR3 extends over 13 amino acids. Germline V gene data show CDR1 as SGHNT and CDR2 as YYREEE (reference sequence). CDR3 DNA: TGTGCCAGCAGCTTGGATTTCGGTGAAAAACTGTTTTTT. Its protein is CASSLDFGEKLFF.

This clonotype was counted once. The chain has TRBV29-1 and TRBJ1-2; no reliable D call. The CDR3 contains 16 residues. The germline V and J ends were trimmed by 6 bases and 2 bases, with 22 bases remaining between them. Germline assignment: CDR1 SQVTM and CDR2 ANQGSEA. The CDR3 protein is CSVEWSRWTSNYGYTF. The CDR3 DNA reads TGCAGCGTGGAGTGGAGCAGGTGGACCTCAAACTATGGCTACACCTTC. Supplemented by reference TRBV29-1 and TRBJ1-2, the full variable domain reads SAVISQKPSRDICQRGTSLTIQCQVDSQVTMMFWYRQQPGQSLTLIATANQGSEATYESGFVIDKFPISRPNLTFSTLTVSNMSPEDSSIYLCSVEWSRWTSNYGYTFGSGTRLTVV.

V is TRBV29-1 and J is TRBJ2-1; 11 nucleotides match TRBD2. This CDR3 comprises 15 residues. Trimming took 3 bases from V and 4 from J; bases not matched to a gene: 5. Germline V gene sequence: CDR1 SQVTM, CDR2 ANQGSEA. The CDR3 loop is CSVDPTSGGYNEQFF. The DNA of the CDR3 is TGCAGCGTTGATCCCACTAGCGGGGGTTACAATGAGCAGTTCTTC.